This TCR beta chain stems from a study of blood T cell repertoires in COVID-19. Per germline, CDR1 MNHEY and CDR2 SVGEGT. V lost 0 bases to trimming and J lost 4 bases; unmatched junction nucleotides: 7. The CDR3 is 17 amino acids. The protocol was immunoSEQ multiplex PCR, while the TCRdb copy is restricted to in-frame clones and leaves out a portion. Among some 140,000 clones listed, around 79% were seen once. There are many counts of this clone. J is TRBJ2-1 and V is TRBV6-2 or TRBV6-3, with TRBD1 matching 9 bases. The sample consisted of peripheral blood. This TCR was sampled from a woman aged 70-85 years with COVID-19, enrolled during active disease. The CDR3 protein is CASSYSPGQGIYNEQFF. The DNA for the CDR3 is TGTGCCAGCAGTTACTCGCCAGGACAGGGGATTTACAATGAGCAGTTCTTC.